Below, one TCR beta chain is given with its context. This specimen belongs to a study of blood T cell repertoires in COVID-19. The wider study: Donors in the United States, Italy and Spain gave samples during acute or convalescent COVID-19. From T cells, B-cell-depleted T cells, or PBMCs came the material, which was cDNA or gDNA.

Unmatched junction bases numbered 14, after V lost 0 bases and J lost 5 bases. Germline lookup yields CDR1 LNHNV and CDR2 YYDKDF (reference sequence). The CDR3 has 18 amino acids. Source study methods: Estimated nucleated cell counts came from reference gene primer amplification. Assay: immunoSEQ multiplex PCR; the TCRdb copy retains only in-frame clones and omits some. V, J and clone size derive from that table, while D and trimming were established from the DNA sequence. This table has some 150,000 clones, roughly 84% appearing once. The sequencing sample was made of peripheral blood. The V gene is TRBV15, the J gene TRBJ2-5, with 8 positions matching TRBD1. The receptor's source is a man between 65 and 80 years old with acute or convalescent COVID-19. CDR3: CATSRDRMSDRGEETQYF. The DNA for the CDR3 is TGTGCCACCAGCAGAGACCGCATGTCAGACAGGGGAGAGGAGACCCAGTACTTC.